The clone carrying this T cell receptor beta chain has a handful of counts. A clone one base away is much larger, so this may be a read error. From 5'RACE with constant-segment primers came TCR alpha and TCR beta cDNA libraries that carried sample barcodes and UMIs. TCRdb redid the calling of the 5' RACE reads with MiXCR, one entry per CDR3 protein. The sample lists roughly 510,000 distinct CDR3 sequences; roughly a sixth were seen once. This record belongs to a study of T-cell memory formation after mild COVID-19. The CDR3 is 11 amino acids. CDR1 and CDR2 from the germline V gene are SSHAT and FNYEAQ (reference sequence).

Specimen: PBMCs or a T cell subset sorted from them (not recorded which). V gene TRBV7-7 combines with J gene TRBJ2-1; D is unclear. The TCR comes from an adult woman who had mild COVID-19 (a few samples of this study predate the infection). Cell type and time point are not known. The DNA of the CDR3 is TGTGCTAGCAGCACCCCCCCTGAGCAGTTCTTC. This gives the protein CASSTPPEQFF. Complete variable domain (other parts from reference TRBV7-7 and TRBJ2-1): GAGVSQSPRYKVTKRGQDVTLRCDPISSHATLYWYQQALGQGPEFLTYFNYEAQPDKSGLPSDRFSAERPEGSISTLTIQRTEQRDSAMYRCASSTPPEQFFGPGTRLTVL.